This T cell receptor beta chain was sequenced during a study of T-cell reconstitution after alpha-beta-depleted transplantation in children. V was pared by 4 bases and J by 4 bases, with 15 bases between. CDR1 is LGHNA and CDR2 is YSLEER in the germline V gene. This CDR3 is built from 15 residues. Unique molecular identifiers featured in how the TCRbeta library was prepared. TCRdb reprocessed the PCR reads via MiXCR and lists one record per CDR3 protein. The sample has 450,000 to 600,000 distinct CDR3 sequences, roughly 13% seen once; the top ten hold around 2.2%. This clonotype appeared many times. The target antigen is unknown. Study-wide results and caveats: In some patients, recipient T cells and intrathymic progenitors surviving conditioning explained high day-60 diversity. Among T cells one year after transplant, newly produced cells accounted for most counts and diversity. About two months after transplant, alpha-beta T cells reportedly came from several hundred expanded graft clones.

The V call is TRBV4-3, the J call TRBJ2-3; D is unresolved. Sequences were derived from PBMCs, mostly from graft donor cells, sampled 360 days after TCRalphabeta/CD19-depleted stem cell transplant. This sequence was found in a male patient between 5 and 17 years old who had a stem cell transplant for acute myeloid leukemia, so the T cells may come from the graft donor. CDR3 nucleotides: TGCGCCAGCAGCCCTCAGGCACGGTTAGCAGATACGCAGTATTTT. Amino acids: CASSPQARLADTQYF.